The T cell receptor beta chain described here comes from a study of T cell repertoires in cytomegalovirus infection. As for the study in general: Peptides in the study included HLA-C-restricted and HLA-B-restricted CMV epitopes. Both a matching HLA type and CMV infection were indicated by public TCR beta signatures.

Via MiXCR, TCRdb re-called the reads, giving one row per CDR3 protein. The sample yields around 770,000 distinct CDR3 sequences, under 35% seen once. General observations from the study: The cumulative frequency of public TCR beta families identified carriers of CMV plus the relevant HLA. The study found HLA-C-restricted CMV-specific TCR beta clonotypes dominating the ex vivo response.

V was pared by 5 bases and J by 4 bases, with 17 bases between. CDR3 length: 15 residues. The germline gives CDR1 SEHNR, CDR2 FQNEAQ (reference sequence). Only a few counts were recorded for this clonotype. Its antigen is unknown. The rearrangement links TRBV7-9 to TRBJ1-1; TRBD1 might be the D (6 bases). This specimen consisted of cultured CD8+ T cells from PBMCs, obtained from culture after CMV antigen stimulation. This receptor was taken from a human donor in good health (CMV status not recorded). Some clones in this sample may be carry-over from other donors' samples. The DNA of the CDR3 is TGTGCCAGCAGCCCCAAGGGGGGCCCGACCACTGAAGCTTTCTTT. This codes for CASSPKGGPTTEAFF. Drawing the rest from reference TRBV7-9 and TRBJ1-1, the complete variable domain is DTGVSQNPRHKITKRGQNVTFRCDPISEHNRLYWYRQTLGQGPEFLTYFQNEAQLEKSRLLSDRFSAERPKGSFSTLEIQRTEQGDSAMYLCASSPKGGPTTEAFFGQGTRLTVV.